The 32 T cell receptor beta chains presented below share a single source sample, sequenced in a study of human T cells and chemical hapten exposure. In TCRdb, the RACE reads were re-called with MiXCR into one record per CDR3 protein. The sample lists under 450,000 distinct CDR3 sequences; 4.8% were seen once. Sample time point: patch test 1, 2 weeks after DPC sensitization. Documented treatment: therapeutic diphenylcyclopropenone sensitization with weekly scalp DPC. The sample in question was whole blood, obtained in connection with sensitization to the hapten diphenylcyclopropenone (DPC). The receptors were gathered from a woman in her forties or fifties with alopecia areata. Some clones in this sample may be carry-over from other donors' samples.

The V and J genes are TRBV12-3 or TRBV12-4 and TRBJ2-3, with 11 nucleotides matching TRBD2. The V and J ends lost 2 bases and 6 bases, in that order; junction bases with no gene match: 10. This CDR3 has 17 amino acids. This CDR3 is CASSLIPLAGGPDTQYF. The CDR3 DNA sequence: TGTGCCAGCAGTTTAATCCCCTTAGCGGGGGGGCCGGATACGCAGTATTTT.

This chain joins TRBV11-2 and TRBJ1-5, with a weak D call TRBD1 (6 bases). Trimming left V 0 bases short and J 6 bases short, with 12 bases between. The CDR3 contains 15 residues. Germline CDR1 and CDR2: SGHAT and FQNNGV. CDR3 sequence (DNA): TGTGCCAGCAGCTTAGATTGGGGGGCGAGTCAGCCCCAGCATTTT. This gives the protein CASSLDWGASQPQHF.

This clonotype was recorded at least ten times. The CDR3 region is CASTPGRGNTGELFF. The CDR3 nucleotides are TGCGCCAGCACCCCCGGAAGGGGTAACACCGGGGAGCTGTTTTTT. The rearrangement joins TRBV5-1 to TRBJ2-2; perhaps TRBD1 as D (5 bases). The V gene's germline CDR1 is SGHRS and CDR2 YFSETQ. V was pared by 6 bases and J by 2 bases, with 14 bases between. The CDR3 is 15 amino acids.

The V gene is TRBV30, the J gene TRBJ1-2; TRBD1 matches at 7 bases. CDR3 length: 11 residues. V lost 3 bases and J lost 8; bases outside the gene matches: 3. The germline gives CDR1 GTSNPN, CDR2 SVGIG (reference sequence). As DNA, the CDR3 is TGTGCCTGGAGGGAGACAGGGGGCTACACCTTC. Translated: CAWRETGGYTF.

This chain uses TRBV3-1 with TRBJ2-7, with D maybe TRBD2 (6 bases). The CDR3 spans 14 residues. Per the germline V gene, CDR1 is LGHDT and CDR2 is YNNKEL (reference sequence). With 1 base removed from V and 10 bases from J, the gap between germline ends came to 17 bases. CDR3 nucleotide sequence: TGTGCCAGCAGCCAAGGCCCCGGGACTCCCGAACAGTACTTC. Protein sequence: CASSQGPGTPEQYF.

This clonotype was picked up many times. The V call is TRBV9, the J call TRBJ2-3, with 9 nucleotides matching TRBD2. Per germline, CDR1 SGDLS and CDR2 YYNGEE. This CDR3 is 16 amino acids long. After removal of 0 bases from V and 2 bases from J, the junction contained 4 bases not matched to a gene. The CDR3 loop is CASSVEVAGATDTQYF. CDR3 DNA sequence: TGTGCCAGCAGCGTAGAGGTAGCGGGGGCCACAGATACGCAGTATTTT.

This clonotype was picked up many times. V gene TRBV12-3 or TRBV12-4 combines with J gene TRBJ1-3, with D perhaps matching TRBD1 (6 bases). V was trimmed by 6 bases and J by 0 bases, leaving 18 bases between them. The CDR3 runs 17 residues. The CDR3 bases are TGTGCCAGCAGACATCGGACAGTTGAGGGCTCTGGAAACACCATATATTTT. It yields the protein CASRHRTVEGSGNTIYF.

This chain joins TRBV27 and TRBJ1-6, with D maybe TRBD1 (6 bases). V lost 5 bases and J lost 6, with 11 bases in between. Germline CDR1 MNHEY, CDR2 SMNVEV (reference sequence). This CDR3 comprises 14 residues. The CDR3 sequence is CASSRGGANSPLHF. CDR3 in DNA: TGTGCCAGCAGTAGAGGGGGTGCTAATTCACCCCTCCACTTT.

The CDR3 loop reads CASGGGSPYEQYF. The CDR3 nucleotides read TGTGCCAGTGGCGGCGGGAGCCCCTACGAGCAGTACTTC. V and J are TRBV19 and TRBJ2-7; 7 bases are a match to TRBD2. The CDR3 sequence is 13 residues long. V shed 8 bases and J 2 bases; nucleotides not matched to a gene: 6. The V gene's germline CDR1 is LNHDA and CDR2 SQIVND (reference sequence). Combining the CDR3 with reference TRBV19 and TRBJ2-7 gives the whole variable domain DGGITQSPKYLFRKEGQNVTLSCEQNLNHDAMYWYRQDPGQGLRLIYYSQIVNDFQKGDIAEGYSVSREKKESFPLTVTSAQKNPTAFYLCASGGGSPYEQYFGPGTRLTVT.

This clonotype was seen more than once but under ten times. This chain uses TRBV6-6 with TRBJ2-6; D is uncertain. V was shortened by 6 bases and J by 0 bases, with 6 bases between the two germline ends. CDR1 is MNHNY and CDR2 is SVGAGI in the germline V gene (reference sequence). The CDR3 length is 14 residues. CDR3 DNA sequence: TGTGCCAGCAGGTCAGACTCTGGGGCCAACGTCCTGACTTTC. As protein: CASRSDSGANVLTF.

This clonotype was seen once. Here the CDR3 reads CASSLFYTGEDNQPQHF. The CDR3 nucleotides read TGTGCCAGCAGTCTCTTCTACACAGGGGAAGACAATCAGCCCCAGCATTTT. This rearrangement joins TRBV28 to TRBJ1-5; the match to TRBD1 covers 7 bases. With V trimmed by 5 bases and J by 3 bases, 13 bases remained unmatched. There are 17 residues in the CDR3. From germline, CDR1 is MDHEN and CDR2 SYDVKM.

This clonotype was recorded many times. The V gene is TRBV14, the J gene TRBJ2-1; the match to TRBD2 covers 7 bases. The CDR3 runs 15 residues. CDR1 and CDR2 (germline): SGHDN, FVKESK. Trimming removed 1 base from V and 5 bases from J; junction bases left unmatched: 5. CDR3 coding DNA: TGTGCCAGCAGCCAAGGGAGGACTAGAGACAATGAGCAGTTCTTC. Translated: CASSQGRTRDNEQFF.

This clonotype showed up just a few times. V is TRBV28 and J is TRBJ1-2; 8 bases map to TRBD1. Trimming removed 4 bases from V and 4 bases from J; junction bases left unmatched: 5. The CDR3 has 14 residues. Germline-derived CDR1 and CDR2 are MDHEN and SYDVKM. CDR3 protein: CASSYPGGLYGYTF. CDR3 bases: TGTGCCAGCAGTTATCCAGGGGGCCTCTATGGCTACACCTTC.

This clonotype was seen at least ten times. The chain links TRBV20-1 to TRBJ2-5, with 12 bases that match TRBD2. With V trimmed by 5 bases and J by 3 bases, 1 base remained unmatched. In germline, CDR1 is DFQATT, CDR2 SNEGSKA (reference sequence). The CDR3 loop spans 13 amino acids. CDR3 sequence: CSASSGREETQYF. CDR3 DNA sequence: TGCAGTGCTTCTAGCGGGAGGGAAGAGACCCAGTACTTC.

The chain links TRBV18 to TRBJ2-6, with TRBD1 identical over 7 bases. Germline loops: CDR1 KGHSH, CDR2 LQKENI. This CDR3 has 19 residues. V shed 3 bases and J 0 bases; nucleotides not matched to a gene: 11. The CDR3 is CASSPMGQRRISGANVLTF. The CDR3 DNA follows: TGTGCCAGCTCACCTATGGGACAGCGACGTATCTCTGGGGCCAACGTCCTGACTTTC.

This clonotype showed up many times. Written as DNA, the CDR3 is TGCGCCAGCAGCTGGGGTTATTCTAGCGGGGGGGCCACAGATACGCAGTATTTT. Protein product: CASSWGYSSGGATDTQYF. The chain has TRBV5-1 and TRBJ2-3; 12 bases align to TRBD2. CDR1 and CDR2 (germline): SGHRS, YFSETQ. The V and J ends lost 3 bases and 2 bases, in that order; junction bases with no gene match: 10. The CDR3 loop spans 18 amino acids.

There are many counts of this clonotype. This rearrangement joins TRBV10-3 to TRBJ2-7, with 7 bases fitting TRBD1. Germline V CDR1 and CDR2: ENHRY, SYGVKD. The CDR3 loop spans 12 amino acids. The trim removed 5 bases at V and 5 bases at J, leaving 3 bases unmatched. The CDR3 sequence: CAISSDRDEQYF. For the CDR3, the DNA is TGTGCCATCAGTTCAGACAGGGACGAGCAGTACTTC.

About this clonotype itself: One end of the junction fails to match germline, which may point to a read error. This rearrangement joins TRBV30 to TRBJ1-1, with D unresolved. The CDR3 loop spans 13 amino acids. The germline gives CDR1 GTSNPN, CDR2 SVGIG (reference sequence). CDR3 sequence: CAWSKVVKTEAFF. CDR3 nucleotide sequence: TGTGCCTGGAGTAAGGTTGTGAAGACTGAAGCTTTCTTT.

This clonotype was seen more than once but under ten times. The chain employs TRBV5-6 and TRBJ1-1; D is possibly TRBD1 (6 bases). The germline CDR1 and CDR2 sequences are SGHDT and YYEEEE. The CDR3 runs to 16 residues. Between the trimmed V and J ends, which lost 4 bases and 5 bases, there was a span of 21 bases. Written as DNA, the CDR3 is TGTGCCAGCAGCCTCCTCGTTGGGGGCAAGGGAACTGAAGCTTTCTTT. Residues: CASSLLVGGKGTEAFF.

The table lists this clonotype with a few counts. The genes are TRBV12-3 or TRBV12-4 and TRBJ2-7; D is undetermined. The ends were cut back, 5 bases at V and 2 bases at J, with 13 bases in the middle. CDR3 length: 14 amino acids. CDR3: CASSPPGGPYEQYF. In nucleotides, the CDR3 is TGTGCCAGCAGTCCCCCGGGTGGACCCTACGAGCAGTACTTC.

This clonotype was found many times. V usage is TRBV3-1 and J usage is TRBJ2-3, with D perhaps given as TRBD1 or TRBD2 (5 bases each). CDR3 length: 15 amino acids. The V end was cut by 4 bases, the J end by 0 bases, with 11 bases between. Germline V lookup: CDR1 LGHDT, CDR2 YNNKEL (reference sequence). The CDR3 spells CASSPGTSSTDTQYF. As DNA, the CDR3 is TGTGCCAGCAGCCCCGGGACGTCGAGCACAGATACGCAGTATTTT.

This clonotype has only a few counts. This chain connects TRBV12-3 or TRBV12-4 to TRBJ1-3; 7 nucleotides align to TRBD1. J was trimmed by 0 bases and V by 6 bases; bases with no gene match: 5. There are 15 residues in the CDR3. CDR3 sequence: CASRETGPSGNTIYF. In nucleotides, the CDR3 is TGTGCCAGCAGGGAGACAGGGCCCTCTGGAAACACCATATATTTT.

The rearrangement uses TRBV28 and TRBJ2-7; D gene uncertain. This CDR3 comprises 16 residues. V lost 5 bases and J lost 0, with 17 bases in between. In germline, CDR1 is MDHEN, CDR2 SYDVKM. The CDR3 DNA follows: TGTGCCAGCAGTCCGAACTCGTTTAAGAGCTCCTACGAGCAGTACTTC. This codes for CASSPNSFKSSYEQYF.

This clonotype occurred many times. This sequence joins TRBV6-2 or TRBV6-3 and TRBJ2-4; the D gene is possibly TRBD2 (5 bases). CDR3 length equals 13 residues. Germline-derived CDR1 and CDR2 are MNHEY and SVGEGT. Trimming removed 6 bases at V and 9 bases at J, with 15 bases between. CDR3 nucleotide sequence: TGTGCCAGCAGCCTCCCAGTGCGGGCCATTCAGTACTTC. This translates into CASSLPVRAIQYF.

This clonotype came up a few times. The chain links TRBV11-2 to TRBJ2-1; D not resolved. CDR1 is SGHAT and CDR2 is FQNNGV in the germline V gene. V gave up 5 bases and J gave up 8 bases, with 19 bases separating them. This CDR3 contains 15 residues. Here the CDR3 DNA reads TGTGCCAGCAGCCTAACCACGGGCCCCTCGGATGAGCAGTTCTTC. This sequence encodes CASSLTTGPSDEQFF.

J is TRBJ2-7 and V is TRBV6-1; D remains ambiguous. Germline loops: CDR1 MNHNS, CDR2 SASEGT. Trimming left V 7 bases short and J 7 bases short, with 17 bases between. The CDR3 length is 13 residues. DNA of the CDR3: TGTGCCAGCAACTCCGATACCAAGGTGGAGCAGTACTTC. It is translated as CASNSDTKVEQYF.

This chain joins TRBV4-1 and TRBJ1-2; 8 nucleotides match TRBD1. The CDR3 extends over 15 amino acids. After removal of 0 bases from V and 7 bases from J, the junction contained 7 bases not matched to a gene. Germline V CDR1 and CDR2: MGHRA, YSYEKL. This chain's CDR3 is CASSQEQTGAPGYTF. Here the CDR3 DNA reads TGCGCCAGCAGCCAAGAGCAGACAGGGGCCCCTGGCTACACCTTC.

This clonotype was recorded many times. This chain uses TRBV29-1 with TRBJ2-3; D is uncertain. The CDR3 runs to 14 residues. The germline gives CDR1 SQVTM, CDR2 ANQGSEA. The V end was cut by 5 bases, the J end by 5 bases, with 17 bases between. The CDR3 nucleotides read TGCAGCGTTAGCGTGGGCCAAAGTGGAGATACGCAGTATTTT. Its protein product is CSVSVGQSGDTQYF.

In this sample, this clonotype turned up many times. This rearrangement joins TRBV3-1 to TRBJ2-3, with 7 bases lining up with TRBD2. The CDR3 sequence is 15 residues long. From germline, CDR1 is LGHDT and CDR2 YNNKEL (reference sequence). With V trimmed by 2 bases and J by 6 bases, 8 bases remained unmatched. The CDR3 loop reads CASSQKGREADTQYF. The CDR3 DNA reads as TGTGCCAGCAGCCAAAAGGGGAGGGAGGCCGATACGCAGTATTTT.

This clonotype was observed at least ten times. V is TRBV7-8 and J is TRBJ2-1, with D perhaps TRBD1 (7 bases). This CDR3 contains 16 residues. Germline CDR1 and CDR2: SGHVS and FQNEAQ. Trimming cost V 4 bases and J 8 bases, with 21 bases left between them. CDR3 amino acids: CASSSPPDRDWDEQFF. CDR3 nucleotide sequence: TGTGCCAGCAGCTCACCCCCCGACAGGGACTGGGATGAGCAGTTCTTC.

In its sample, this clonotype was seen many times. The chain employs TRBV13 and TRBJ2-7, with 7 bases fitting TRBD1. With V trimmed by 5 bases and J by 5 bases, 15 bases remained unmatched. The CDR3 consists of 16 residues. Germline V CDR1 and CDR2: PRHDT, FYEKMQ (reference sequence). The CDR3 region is CASSPPGVRGNHEQYF. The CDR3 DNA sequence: TGTGCCAGCAGCCCACCCGGAGTCAGGGGGAACCACGAGCAGTACTTC.

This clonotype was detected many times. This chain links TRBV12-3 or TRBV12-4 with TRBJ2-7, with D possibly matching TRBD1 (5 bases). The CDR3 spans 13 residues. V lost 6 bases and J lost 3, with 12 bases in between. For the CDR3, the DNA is TGTGCCAGCAGCCAGGGCAGTAGCTACGAGCAGTACTTC. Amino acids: CASSQGSSYEQYF.